The clone carrying this T cell receptor (beta chain) was recorded a few times. Antigen: not known. Documented time point: patch test 1, 2 weeks after DPC sensitization. Treatment described: therapeutic diphenylcyclopropenone sensitization with weekly scalp DPC. Each patch test followed a blood draw. The entry originates in a study of human T cells and chemical hapten exposure. Study information: The study sensitized with 2% DPC on a 2 cm by 2 cm patch of upper inner arm skin. DPC (0.01%) was patch tested on the upper back and read at 6 days.

TCRdb reprocessed the RACE reads via MiXCR and lists one record per CDR3 protein. Altogether about 380,000 distinct CDR3 sequences are present, approximately 5% being singletons, with the ten largest covering under 3%. General study findings and limits: Because they had alopecia, donors may respond immunologically unlike healthy people.

The sequences come from whole blood, collected in connection with sensitization to the hapten diphenylcyclopropenone (DPC). This receptor was obtained from a woman between 50 and 59 years old with alopecia areata. Some clones in this sample may be carry-over from other donors' samples.

CDR3 residues: CASSQELQHLPFNYGYTF. The CDR3 bases are TGTGCCAGCAGCCAAGAACTTCAGCACTTACCCTTTAACTATGGCTACACCTTC. The genes are TRBV3-1 and TRBJ1-2; the D is unclear. The ends were cut back, 0 bases at V and 1 base at J, with 18 bases in the middle. The CDR3 extends over 18 amino acids. The V gene's germline CDR1 is LGHDT and CDR2 YNNKEL (reference sequence).